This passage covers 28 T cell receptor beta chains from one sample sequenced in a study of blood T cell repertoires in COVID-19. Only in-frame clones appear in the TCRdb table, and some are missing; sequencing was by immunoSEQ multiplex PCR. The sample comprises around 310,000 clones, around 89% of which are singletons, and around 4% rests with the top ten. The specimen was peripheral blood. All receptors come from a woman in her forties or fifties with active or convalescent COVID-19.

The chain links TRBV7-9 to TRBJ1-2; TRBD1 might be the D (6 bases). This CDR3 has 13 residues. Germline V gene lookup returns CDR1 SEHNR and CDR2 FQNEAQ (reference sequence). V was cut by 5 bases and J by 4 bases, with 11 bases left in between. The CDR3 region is CASSLRGGYGYTF. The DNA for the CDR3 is TGTGCCAGCAGCCTCAGGGGTGGCTATGGCTACACCTTC.

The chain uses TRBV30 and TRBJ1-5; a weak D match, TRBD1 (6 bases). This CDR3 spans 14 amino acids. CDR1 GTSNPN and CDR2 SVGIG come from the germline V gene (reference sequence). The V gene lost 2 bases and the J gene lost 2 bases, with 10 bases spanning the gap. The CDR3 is CAWSYDRRNQPQHF. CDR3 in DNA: TGTGCCTGGAGTTACGACAGGCGCAATCAGCCCCAGCATTTT.

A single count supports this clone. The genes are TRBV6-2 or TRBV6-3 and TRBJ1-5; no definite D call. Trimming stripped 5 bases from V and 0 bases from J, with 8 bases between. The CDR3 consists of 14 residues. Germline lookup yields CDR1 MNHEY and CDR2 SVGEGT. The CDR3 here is CASSATNSNQPQHF. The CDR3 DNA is TGTGCCAGCAGTGCCACTAATAGCAATCAGCCCCAGCATTTT.

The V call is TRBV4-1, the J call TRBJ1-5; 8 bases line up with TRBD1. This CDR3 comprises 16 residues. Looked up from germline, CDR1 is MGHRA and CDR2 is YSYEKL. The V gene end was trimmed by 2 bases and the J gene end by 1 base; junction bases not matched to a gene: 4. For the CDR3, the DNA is TGCGCCAGCAGCCAATGGACAGGGCGCAGCAATCAGCCCCAGCATTTT. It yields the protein CASSQWTGRSNQPQHF.

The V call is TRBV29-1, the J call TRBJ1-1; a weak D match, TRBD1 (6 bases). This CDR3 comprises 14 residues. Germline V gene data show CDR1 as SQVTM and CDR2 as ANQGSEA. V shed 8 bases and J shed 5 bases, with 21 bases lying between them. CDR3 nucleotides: TGCAGCCATTCCTCAGGGGACGGGGGGACTGAAGCTTTCTTT. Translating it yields CSHSSGDGGTEAFF.

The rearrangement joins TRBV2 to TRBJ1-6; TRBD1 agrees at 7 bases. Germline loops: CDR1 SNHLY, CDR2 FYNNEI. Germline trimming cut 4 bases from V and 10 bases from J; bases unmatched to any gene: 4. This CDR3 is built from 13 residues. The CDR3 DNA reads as TGTGCCAGCAGTGCTAGCAGGGGGTCACCCCTCCACTTT. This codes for CASSASRGSPLHF.

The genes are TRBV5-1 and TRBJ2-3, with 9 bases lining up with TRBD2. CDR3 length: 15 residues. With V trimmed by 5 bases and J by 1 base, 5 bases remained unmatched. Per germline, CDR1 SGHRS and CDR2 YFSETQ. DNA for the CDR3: TGCGCCAGCAGTTTAGCGGGGGTCGGCACAGATACGCAGTATTTT. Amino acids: CASSLAGVGTDTQYF.

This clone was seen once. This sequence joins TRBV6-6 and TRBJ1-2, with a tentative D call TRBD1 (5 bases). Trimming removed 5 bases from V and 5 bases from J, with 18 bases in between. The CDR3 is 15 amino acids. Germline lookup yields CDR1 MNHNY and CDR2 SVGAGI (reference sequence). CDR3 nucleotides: TGTGCCAGCAGTCCTATGGGGGGAGCAGGTTATGGCTACACCTTC. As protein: CASSPMGGAGYGYTF.

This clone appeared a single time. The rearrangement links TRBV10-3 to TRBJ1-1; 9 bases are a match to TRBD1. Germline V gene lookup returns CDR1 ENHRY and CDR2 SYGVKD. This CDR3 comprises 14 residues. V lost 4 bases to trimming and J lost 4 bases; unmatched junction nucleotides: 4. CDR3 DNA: TGTGCCATCAGTGGACAGGGGGAGGGCACTGAAGCTTTCTTT. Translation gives CAISGQGEGTEAFF.

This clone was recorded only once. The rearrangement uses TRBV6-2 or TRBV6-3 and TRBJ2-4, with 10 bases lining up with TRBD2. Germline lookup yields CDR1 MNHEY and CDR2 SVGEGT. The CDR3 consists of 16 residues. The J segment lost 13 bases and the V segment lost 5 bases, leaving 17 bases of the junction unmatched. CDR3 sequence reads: CASSPRPSGGRGKQYF. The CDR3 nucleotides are TGTGCCAGCAGTCCCCGACCTAGCGGGGGCCGCGGCAAACAGTACTTC.

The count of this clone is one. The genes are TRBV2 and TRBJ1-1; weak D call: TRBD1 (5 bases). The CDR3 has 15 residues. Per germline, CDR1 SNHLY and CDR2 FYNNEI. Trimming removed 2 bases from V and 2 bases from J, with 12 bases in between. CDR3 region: CASSERTDSNTEAFF. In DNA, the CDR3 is TGTGCCAGCAGTGAAAGGACCGACAGTAACACTGAAGCTTTCTTT.

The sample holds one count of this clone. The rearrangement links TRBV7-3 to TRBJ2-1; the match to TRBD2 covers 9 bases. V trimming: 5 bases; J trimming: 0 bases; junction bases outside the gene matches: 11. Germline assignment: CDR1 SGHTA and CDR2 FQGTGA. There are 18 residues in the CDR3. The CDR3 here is CASSITPSGVGSYNEQFF. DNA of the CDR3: TGTGCCAGCAGCATCACCCCTAGCGGGGTGGGCTCCTACAATGAGCAGTTCTTC.

DNA for the CDR3: TGTGCCAGCAGCCAAGTCCCGACAGGTAAAGCTTTCTTT. It encodes CASSQVPTGKAFF. The J gene is TRBJ1-1, the V gene TRBV3-1 (or the pseudogene TRBV3-2); D may be TRBD1 (6 bases). Germline CDR1 and CDR2: LGHDT and YNNKEL (reference sequence). The CDR3 runs to 13 residues. V was cut by 1 base and J by 9 bases, with 12 bases left in between.

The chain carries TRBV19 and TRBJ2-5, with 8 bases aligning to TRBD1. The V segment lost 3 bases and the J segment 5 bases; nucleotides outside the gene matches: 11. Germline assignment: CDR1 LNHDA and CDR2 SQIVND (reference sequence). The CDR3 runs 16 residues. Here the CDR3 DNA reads TGTGCCAGTAGTATTAGGTACAGGGGGTCTGGGGAGACCCAGTACTTC. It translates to CASSIRYRGSGETQYF.

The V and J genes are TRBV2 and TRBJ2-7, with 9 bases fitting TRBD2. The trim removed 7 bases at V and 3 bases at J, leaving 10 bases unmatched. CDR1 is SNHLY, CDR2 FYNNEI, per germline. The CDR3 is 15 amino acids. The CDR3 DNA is TGTGCCAGCACCCGTTTGCTAGCGGGAATCTACGAGCAGTACTTC. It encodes CASTRLLAGIYEQYF.

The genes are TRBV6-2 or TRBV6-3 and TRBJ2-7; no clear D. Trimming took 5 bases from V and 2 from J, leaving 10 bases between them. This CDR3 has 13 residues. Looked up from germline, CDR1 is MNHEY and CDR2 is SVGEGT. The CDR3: CASSGGGTYEQYF. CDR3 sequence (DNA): TGTGCCAGCAGTGGCGGCGGTACCTACGAGCAGTACTTC.

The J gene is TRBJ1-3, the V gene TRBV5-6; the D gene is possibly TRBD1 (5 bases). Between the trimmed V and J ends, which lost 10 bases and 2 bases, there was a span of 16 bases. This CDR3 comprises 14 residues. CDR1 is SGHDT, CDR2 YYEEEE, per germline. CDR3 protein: CASRPGYAGNTIYF. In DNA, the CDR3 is TGTGCCTCCAGACCAGGGTACGCTGGAAACACCATATATTTT.

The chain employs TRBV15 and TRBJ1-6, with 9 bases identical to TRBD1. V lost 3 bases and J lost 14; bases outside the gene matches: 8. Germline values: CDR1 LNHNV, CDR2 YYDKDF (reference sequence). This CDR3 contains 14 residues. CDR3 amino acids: CATSSWGQGSALHF. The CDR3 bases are TGTGCCACCAGCAGCTGGGGACAGGGATCGGCCCTCCACTTT.

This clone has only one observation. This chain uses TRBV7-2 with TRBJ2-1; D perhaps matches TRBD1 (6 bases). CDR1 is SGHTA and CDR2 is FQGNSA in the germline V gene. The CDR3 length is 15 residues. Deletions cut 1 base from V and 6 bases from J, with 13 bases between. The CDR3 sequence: CASSLEAGAGNEQFF. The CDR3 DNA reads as TGTGCCAGCAGCTTAGAGGCAGGGGCTGGCAATGAGCAGTTCTTC.

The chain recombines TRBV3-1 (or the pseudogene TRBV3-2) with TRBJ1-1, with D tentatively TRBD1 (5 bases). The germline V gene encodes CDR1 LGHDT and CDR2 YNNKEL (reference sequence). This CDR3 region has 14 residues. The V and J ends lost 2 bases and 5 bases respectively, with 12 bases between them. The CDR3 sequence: CASSQPGRGTEAFF. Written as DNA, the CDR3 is TGTGCCAGCAGCCAACCAGGAAGGGGAACTGAAGCTTTCTTT.

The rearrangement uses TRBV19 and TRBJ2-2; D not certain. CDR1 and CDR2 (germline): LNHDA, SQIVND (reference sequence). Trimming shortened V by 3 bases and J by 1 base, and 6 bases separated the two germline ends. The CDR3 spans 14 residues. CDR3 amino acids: CASSITLNTGELFF. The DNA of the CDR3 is TGTGCCAGTAGTATTACATTGAACACCGGGGAGCTGTTTTTT.

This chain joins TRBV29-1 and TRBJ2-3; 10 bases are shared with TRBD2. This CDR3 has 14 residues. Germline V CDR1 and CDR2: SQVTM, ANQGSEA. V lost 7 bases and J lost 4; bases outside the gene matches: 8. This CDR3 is CSGKRGGSSDTQYF. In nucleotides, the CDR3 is TGCAGCGGAAAGCGGGGGGGCAGTTCAGATACGCAGTATTTT.

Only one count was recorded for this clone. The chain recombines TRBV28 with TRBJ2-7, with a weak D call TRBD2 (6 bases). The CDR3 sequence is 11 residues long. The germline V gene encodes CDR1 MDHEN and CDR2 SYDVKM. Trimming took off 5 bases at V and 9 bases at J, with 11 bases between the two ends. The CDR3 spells CASSRGTGQYF. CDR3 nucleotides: TGTGCCAGCAGTCGCGGGACGGGGCAGTACTTC.

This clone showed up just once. The CDR3 protein is CASSLNAQDGYTF. CDR3 DNA: TGTGCCAGCAGCTTAAATGCCCAGGATGGCTACACCTTC. The chain joins TRBV7-3 to TRBJ1-2; D gene unclear. Trimming cost V 1 base and J 6 bases, with 9 bases left between them. CDR1 is SGHTA and CDR2 is FQGTGA in the germline V gene. CDR3 length: 13 amino acids.

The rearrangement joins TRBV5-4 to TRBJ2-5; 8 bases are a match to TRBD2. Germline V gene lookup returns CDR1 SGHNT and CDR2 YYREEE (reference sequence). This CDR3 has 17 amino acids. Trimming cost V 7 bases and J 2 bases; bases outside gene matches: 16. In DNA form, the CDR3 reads TGTGCCAGCGGAAAAACGCTCGGGGGGGCGGGGCAAGAGACCCAGTACTTC. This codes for CASGKTLGGAGQETQYF.

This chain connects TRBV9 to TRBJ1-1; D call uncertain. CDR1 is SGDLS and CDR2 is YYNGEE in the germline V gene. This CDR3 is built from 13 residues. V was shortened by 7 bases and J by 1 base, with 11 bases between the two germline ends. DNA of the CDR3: TGTGCCAGCTCTCAGAATTGGAACACTGAAGCTTTCTTT. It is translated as CASSQNWNTEAFF.

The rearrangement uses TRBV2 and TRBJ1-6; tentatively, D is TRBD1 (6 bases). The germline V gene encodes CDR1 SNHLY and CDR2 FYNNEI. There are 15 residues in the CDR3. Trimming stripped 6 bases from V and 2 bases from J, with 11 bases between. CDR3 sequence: CASRPGHAYNSPLHF. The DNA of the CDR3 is TGTGCCAGCAGGCCGGGACACGCCTATAATTCACCCCTCCACTTT.

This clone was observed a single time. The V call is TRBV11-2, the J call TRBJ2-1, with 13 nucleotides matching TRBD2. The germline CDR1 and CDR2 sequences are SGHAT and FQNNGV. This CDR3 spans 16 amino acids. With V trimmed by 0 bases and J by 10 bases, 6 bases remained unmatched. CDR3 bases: TGTGCCAGCAGCTTAGAAACTAGCGGGGGGGGCTCGGAGCAGTTCTTC. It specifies CASSLETSGGGSEQFF.